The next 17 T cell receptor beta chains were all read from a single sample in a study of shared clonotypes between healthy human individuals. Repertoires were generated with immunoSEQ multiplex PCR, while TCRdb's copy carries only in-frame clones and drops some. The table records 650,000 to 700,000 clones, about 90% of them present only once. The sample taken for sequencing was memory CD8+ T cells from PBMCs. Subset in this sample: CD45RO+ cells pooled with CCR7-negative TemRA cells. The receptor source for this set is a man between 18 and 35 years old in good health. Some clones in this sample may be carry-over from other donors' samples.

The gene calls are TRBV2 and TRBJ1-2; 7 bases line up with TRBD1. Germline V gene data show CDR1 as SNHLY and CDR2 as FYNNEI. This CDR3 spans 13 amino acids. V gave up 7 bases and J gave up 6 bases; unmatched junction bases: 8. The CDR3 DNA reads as TGTGCCAGCAATGGGGGACAGAAGAATGGCTACACCTTC. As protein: CASNGGQKNGYTF.

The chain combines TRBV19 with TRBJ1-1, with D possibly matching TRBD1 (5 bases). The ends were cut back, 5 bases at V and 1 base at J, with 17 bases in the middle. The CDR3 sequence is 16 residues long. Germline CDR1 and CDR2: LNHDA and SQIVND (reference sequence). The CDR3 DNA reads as TGTGCCAGTAGTGACACGGGGCAGGGCCCGAACACTGAAGCTTTCTTT. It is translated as CASSDTGQGPNTEAFF.

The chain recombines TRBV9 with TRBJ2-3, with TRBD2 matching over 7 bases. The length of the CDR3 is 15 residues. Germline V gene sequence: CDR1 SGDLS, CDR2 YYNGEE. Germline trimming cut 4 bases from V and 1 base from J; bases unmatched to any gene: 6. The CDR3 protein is CASSPQRGGTDTQYF. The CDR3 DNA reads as TGTGCCAGCAGCCCCCAGCGGGGAGGCACAGATACGCAGTATTTT.

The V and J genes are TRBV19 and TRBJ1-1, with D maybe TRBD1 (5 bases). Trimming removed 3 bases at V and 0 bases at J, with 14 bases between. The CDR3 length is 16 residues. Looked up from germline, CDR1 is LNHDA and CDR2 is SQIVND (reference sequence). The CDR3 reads CASSIFRSGLNTEAFF. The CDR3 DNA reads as TGTGCCAGTAGTATTTTTCGGTCGGGGCTGAACACTGAAGCTTTCTTT.

Written as DNA, the CDR3 is TGTGCCAGCAGTGAGGACAGGGGATACATGAACACTGAAGCTTTCTTT. Encoded protein: CASSEDRGYMNTEAFF. This chain uses TRBV6-1 with TRBJ1-1, with TRBD1 matching over 9 bases. The CDR3 loop spans 16 amino acids. V was pared by 3 bases and J by 0 bases, with 5 bases of the junction left unmatched. CDR1 MNHNS and CDR2 SASEGT come from the germline V gene.

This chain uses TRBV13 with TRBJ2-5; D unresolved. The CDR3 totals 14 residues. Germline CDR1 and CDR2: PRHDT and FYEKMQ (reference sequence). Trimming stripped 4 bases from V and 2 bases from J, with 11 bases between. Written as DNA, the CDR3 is TGTGCCAGCAGCTACCCGACCGAACAAGAGACCCAGTACTTC. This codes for CASSYPTEQETQYF.

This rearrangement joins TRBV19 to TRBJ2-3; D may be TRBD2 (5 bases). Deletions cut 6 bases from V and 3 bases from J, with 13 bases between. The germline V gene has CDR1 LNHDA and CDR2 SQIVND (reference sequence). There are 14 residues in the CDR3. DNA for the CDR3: TGTGCCAGTAGGGAGTTCGGCGGGACAGATACGCAGTATTTT. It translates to CASREFGGTDTQYF.

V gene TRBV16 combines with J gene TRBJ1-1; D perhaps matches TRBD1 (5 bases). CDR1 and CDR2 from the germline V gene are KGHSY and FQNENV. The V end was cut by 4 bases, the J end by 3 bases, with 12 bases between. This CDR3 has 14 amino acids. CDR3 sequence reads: CASSRGTGYTEAFF. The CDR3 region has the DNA TGTGCCAGCAGCCGAGGGACCGGCTACACTGAAGCTTTCTTT.

For the CDR3, the DNA is TGTGCCAGCAGTATAGTGAAGGAGAACACTGAAGCTTTCTTT. Encoded protein: CASSIVKENTEAFF. The chain links TRBV28 to TRBJ1-1; D is unclear. V was clipped by 5 bases and J by 1 base, with 11 bases between them. The CDR3 is 14 amino acids. Per germline, CDR1 MDHEN and CDR2 SYDVKM.

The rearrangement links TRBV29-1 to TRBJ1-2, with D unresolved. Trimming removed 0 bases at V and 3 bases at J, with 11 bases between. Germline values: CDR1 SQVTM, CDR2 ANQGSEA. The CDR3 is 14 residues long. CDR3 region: CSVEDLGSYYGYTF. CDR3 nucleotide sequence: TGCAGCGTTGAAGATCTCGGCAGTTACTATGGCTACACCTTC. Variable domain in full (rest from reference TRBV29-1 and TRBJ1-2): SAVISQKPSRDICQRGTSLTIQCQVDSQVTMMFWYRQQPGQSLTLIATANQGSEATYESGFVIDKFPISRPNLTFSTLTVSNMSPEDSSIYLCSVEDLGSYYGYTFGSGTRLTVV.

CDR3 in amino acids: CASSLNEQYF. In nucleotides, the CDR3 is TGTGCCAGCAGCTTGAACGAGCAGTACTTC. The rearrangement uses TRBV11-2 and TRBJ2-7; no clear D. Germline loops: CDR1 SGHAT, CDR2 FQNNGV. The V gene lost 3 bases and the J gene lost 5 bases, with 2 bases spanning the gap. This CDR3 comprises 10 residues. The whole variable domain, remainder taken from reference TRBV11-2 and TRBJ2-7, is EAGVAQSPRYKIIEKRQSVAFWCNPISGHATLYWYQQILGQGPKLLIQFQNNGVVDDSQLPKDRFSAERLKGVDSTLKIQPAKLEDSAVYLCASSLNEQYFGPGTRLTVT.

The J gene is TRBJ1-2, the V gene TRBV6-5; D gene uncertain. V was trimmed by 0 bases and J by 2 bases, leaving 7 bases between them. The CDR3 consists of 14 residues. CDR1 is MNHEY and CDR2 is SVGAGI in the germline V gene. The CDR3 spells CASSYSTINYGYTF. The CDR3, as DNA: TGTGCCAGCAGTTACTCGACAATCAACTATGGCTACACCTTC.

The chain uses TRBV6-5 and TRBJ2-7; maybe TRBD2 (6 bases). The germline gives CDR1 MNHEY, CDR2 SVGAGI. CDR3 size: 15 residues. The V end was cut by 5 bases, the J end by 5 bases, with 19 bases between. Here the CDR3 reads CASSPFPGLSNEQYF. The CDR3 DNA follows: TGTGCCAGCAGTCCCTTCCCGGGACTCTCTAACGAGCAGTACTTC.

CDR3 amino acids: CASSPGTSGRTYQETQYF. The CDR3, as DNA: TGTGCCAGCAGCCCAGGGACTAGCGGGAGGACGTACCAAGAGACCCAGTACTTC. The rearrangement joins TRBV7-6 to TRBJ2-5, with TRBD2 matching 15 bases. The CDR3 loop spans 18 amino acids. V gave up 5 bases and J gave up 0 bases; unmatched junction bases: 7. Germline-derived CDR1 and CDR2 are SGHVS and FNYEAQ. Looking up the rest from reference TRBV7-6 and TRBJ2-5 gives the full variable domain: GAGVSQSPRYKVTKRGQDVALRCDPISGHVSLYWYRQALGQGPEFLTYFNYEAQQDKSGLPNDRFSAERPEGSISTLTIQRTEQRDSAMYRCASSPGTSGRTYQETQYFGPGTRLLVL.

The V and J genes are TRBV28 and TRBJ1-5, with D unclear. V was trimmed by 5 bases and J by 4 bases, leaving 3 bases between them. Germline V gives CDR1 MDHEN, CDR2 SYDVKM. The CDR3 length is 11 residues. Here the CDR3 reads CASSMNQPQHF. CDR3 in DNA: TGTGCCAGCAGTATGAATCAGCCCCAGCATTTT.

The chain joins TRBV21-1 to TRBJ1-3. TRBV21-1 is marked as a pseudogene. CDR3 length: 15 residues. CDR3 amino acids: CASSAPEFSGNTIYF. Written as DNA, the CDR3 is TGTGCCAGCAGCGCCCCTGAATTCTCTGGAAACACCATATATTTT.

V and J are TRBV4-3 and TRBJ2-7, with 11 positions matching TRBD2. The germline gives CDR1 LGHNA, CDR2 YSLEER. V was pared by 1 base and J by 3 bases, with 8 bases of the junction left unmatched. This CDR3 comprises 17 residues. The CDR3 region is CASSQGRRSGRVYEQYF. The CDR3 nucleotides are TGCGCCAGCAGCCAAGGTCGACGTAGCGGGAGGGTCTACGAGCAGTACTTC.